These 14 T cell receptor beta chains were all obtained from the same sample, sequenced in a study of cytomegalovirus exposure and HLA in healthy donors. Both 60 Vbeta primers and 13 Jbeta primers went into the PCR. The table came from immunoSEQ multiplex PCR; TCRdb's copy has only in-frame clones and leaves some out. This table has 120,000 or so clones, around 80% appearing once. Sequencing input: PBMCs. These receptors all come from a middle-aged woman in good health and CMV-seropositive.

This chain uses TRBV5-3 with TRBJ2-4, with D perhaps matching TRBD1 (6 bases). TRBV5-3 is an ORF; its function is uncertain. This CDR3 region has 14 residues. Trimming cost V 6 bases and J 5 bases, with 15 bases left between them. The CDR3 sequence: CARNSWGLENIQYF. In DNA, the CDR3 is TGTGCCAGAAACTCATGGGGGCTGGAAAACATTCAGTACTTC.

V is TRBV6-4 and J is TRBJ2-2; weak D call: TRBD1 (6 bases). V was shortened by 0 bases and J by 2 bases, with 10 bases between the two germline ends. The CDR3 consists of 16 residues. Germline CDR1 is MRHNA and CDR2 is SNTAGT. The DNA for the CDR3 is TGTGCCAGCAGTGACTCGAAACAGGGAAACACCGGGGAGCTGTTTTTT. Its translation: CASSDSKQGNTGELFF.

The gene calls are TRBV27 and TRBJ1-6; 8 bases align to TRBD1. The V segment lost 5 bases and the J segment 7 bases; nucleotides outside the gene matches: 7. The CDR3 extends over 15 amino acids. The germline V gene has CDR1 MNHEY and CDR2 SMNVEV (reference sequence). The CDR3 reads CASSPPTGANSPLHF. CDR3 nucleotide sequence: TGTGCCAGCAGTCCTCCGACAGGGGCCAATTCACCCCTCCACTTT.

In this sample, this clone turned up a few times. This rearrangement joins TRBV30 to TRBJ1-1; TRBD1 agrees at 8 bases. The CDR3 runs 13 residues. The V gene's germline CDR1 is GTSNPN and CDR2 SVGIG (reference sequence). The ends lost 2 bases at V and 4 bases at J; junction bases unmatched: 3. CDR3 DNA sequence: TGTGCCTGGAGTCCACAGGGGGGCACTGAAGCTTTCTTT. It encodes CAWSPQGGTEAFF.

The CDR3 coding sequence is TGCGCCAGCAGCCTCGGGACAGGGATCTCCTACGAGCAGTACTTC. Translating gives CASSLGTGISYEQYF. The chain has TRBV4-1 and TRBJ2-7; the match to TRBD1 covers 9 bases. The V gene end was trimmed by 4 bases and the J gene end by 0 bases; junction bases not matched to a gene: 4. The CDR3 is 15 residues long. CDR1 and CDR2 from the germline V gene are MGHRA and YSYEKL.

The chain uses TRBV9 and TRBJ2-1; 10 bases align to TRBD2. V gave up 0 bases and J gave up 8 bases; unmatched junction bases: 11. Germline V CDR1 and CDR2: SGDLS, YYNGEE. The length of the CDR3 is 17 residues. CDR3 sequence (DNA): TGTGCCAGCAGCGTAGGGCCTGCTAGCGGGGGCGGTTATGAGCAGTTCTTC. It specifies CASSVGPASGGGYEQFF.

This chain connects TRBV7-9 to TRBJ2-1; the D gene is possibly TRBD2 (6 bases). CDR1 and CDR2 from the germline V gene are SEHNR and FQNEAQ (reference sequence). The V end was cut by 5 bases, the J end by 6 bases, with 11 bases between. CDR3 size: 13 residues. The CDR3 spells CASSPTSPNEQFF. Here the CDR3 DNA reads TGTGCCAGCAGCCCCACTAGCCCCAATGAGCAGTTCTTC.

This clone was seen more than once but under ten times. V usage is TRBV5-1 and J usage is TRBJ2-2; perhaps TRBD1 as D (6 bases). The V end was cut by 0 bases, the J end by 7 bases, with 19 bases between. CDR1 and CDR2 (germline): SGHRS, YFSETQ. The CDR3 runs to 17 residues. This chain's CDR3 is CASSLARTGLLGGELFF. In DNA, the CDR3 is TGCGCCAGCAGCTTGGCCAGAACAGGGCTCTTGGGCGGGGAGCTGTTTTTT. Based on the CDR3 plus reference TRBV5-1 and TRBJ2-2, the full variable domain is KAGVTQTPRYLIKTRGQQVTLSCSPISGHRSVSWYQQTPGQGLQFLFEYFSETQRNKGNFPGRFSGRQFSNSRSEMNVSTLELGDSALYLCASSLARTGLLGGELFFGEGSRLTVL.

J is TRBJ2-3 and V is TRBV14; 10 nucleotides align to TRBD2. Germline trimming cut 2 bases from V and 1 base from J; bases unmatched to any gene: 9. This CDR3 comprises 18 residues. Germline V gene data show CDR1 as SGHDN and CDR2 as FVKESK. The CDR3 coding sequence is TGTGCCAGCAGCCAATTCTTTCCCGGGACTAGCGGCACAGATACGCAGTATTTT. Protein: CASSQFFPGTSGTDTQYF. Together with reference TRBV14 and TRBJ2-3, the CDR3 gives the full variable domain: EAGVTQFPSHSVIEKGQTVTLRCDPISGHDNLYWYRRVMGKEIKFLLHFVKESKQDESGMPNNRFLAERTGGTYSTLKVQPAELEDSGVYFCASSQFFPGTSGTDTQYFGPGTRLTVL.

V is TRBV4-2 and J is TRBJ2-7, with TRBD1 as a possible D gene (5 bases). Germline V lookup: CDR1 LGHNA, CDR2 YNFKEQ. The V gene lost 0 bases and the J gene lost 2 bases, with 14 bases spanning the gap. The CDR3 has 16 amino acids. The CDR3 region has the DNA TGTGCCAGCAGCCAAGAGCCCGCGCAGGGAACCTACGAGCAGTACTTC. Protein product: CASSQEPAQGTYEQYF.

This chain links TRBV5-1 with TRBJ2-1, with 7 positions matching TRBD1. CDR3 length equals 15 residues. V shed 2 bases, J shed 2 bases, and the junction held 4 bases outside the gene matches. The V gene's germline CDR1 is SGHRS and CDR2 YFSETQ. The CDR3 sequence is CASSFEGAPYNEQFF. CDR3 DNA: TGCGCCAGCAGCTTCGAGGGGGCTCCCTACAATGAGCAGTTCTTC.

The rearrangement links TRBV5-4 to TRBJ2-7; possible D gene TRBD1, 7 bases. CDR3 length: 15 residues. Germline CDR1 and CDR2: SGHNT and YYREEE (reference sequence). The germline V and J ends were trimmed by 0 bases and 5 bases, with 15 bases remaining between them. The CDR3 DNA reads as TGTGCCAGCAGCTTGGTTGGCAGGGGGGTCCACGAGCAGTACTTC. This sequence encodes CASSLVGRGVHEQYF.

Remarks on this clone: In this CDR3 the conserved last residue, phenylalanine or tryptophan, is missing, so a read error is likely. The DNA is left out, because the CDR3 cannot be placed on it with certainty; the CDR3 is given as TCRdb lists it. The chain couples TRBV5-4 to TRBJ1-2; the table gives TRBD1 as D, unverified against the DNA. The CDR3 has 14 amino acids, counting both end residues. Germline V gene sequence: CDR1 SGHNT, CDR2 YYREEE (reference sequence). CDR3 sequence: CASSVVGRDGQSCV.

The rearrangement links TRBV28 to TRBJ1-2; no definite D call. V lost 3 bases, J lost 4 bases, and 12 bases lay in between. CDR1 and CDR2 from the germline V gene are MDHEN and SYDVKM. The CDR3 totals 14 residues. The DNA for the CDR3 is TGTGCCAGCAGTTTTATGACTCCTCCCTATGGCTACACCTTC. Encoded protein: CASSFMTPPYGYTF.